The 8 T cell receptor beta chains presented below share a single source sample, sequenced in a study of cytomegalovirus exposure and HLA in healthy donors. The PCR had 60 Vbeta and 13 Jbeta primers. Clones were sequenced by immunoSEQ multiplex PCR, and TCRdb holds only the in-frame ones, with some missing. The repertoire holds some 120,000 clones, with around 70% as singletons. Input material: PBMCs. These receptors came from a woman aged 40 to 50 in good health and CMV-seropositive.

V usage is TRBV25-1 and J usage is TRBJ2-7, with D possibly matching TRBD2 (5 bases). V was trimmed by 3 bases and J by 6 bases, leaving 21 bases between them. From germline, CDR1 is MGHDK and CDR2 SYGVNS. The CDR3 runs to 16 residues. CDR3 coding DNA: TGTGCCAGCAGTGACGCCGCTCTATCGGGGTCGGCCGAGCAGTACTTC. Protein: CASSDAALSGSAEQYF.

The gene calls are TRBV6-5 and TRBJ2-7; TRBD1 matches 7 bases. CDR1 MNHEY and CDR2 SVGAGI come from the germline V gene. The CDR3 consists of 13 residues. V was pared by 0 bases and J by 9 bases, with 5 bases of the junction left unmatched. The CDR3 loop is CASSYSRQGVQYF. CDR3 in DNA: TGTGCCAGCAGTTACTCGAGGCAGGGGGTGCAGTACTTC.

This clone was found once. The V gene is TRBV5-1, the J gene TRBJ2-1; D is possibly TRBD2 (5 bases). With 5 bases removed from V and 2 bases from J, the gap between germline ends came to 11 bases. Germline CDR1 reads SGHRS; CDR2 reads YFSETQ. The CDR3 length is 14 residues. CDR3 in DNA: TGCGCCAGCAGTCCCGGGGAAACCTACAATGAGCAGTTCTTC. The encoded protein is CASSPGETYNEQFF.

The J gene is TRBJ1-2, the V gene TRBV5-6, with D perhaps matching TRBD1 (5 bases). The V end lost 3 bases, the J end lost 3 bases, and 15 bases lay between the germline ends. CDR3 length: 15 residues. The V gene's germline CDR1 is SGHDT and CDR2 YYEEEE. DNA of the CDR3: TGTGCCAGCAGCTCGGGGGTTTCGAGGGACTATGGCTACACCTTC. Residues: CASSSGVSRDYGYTF.

The rearrangement links TRBV6-6 to TRBJ1-2; no clear D gene. Per germline, CDR1 MNHNY and CDR2 SVGAGI (reference sequence). Trimming pared 2 bases from V and 0 bases from J, leaving 7 bases between. This CDR3 spans 14 amino acids. The CDR3 here is CASSYGRTNYGYTF. The CDR3 coding sequence is TGTGCCAGCAGTTACGGCAGAACTAACTATGGCTACACCTTC.

This sequence joins TRBV28 and TRBJ2-7; possibly TRBD2 for D (6 bases). The ends were cut back, 5 bases at V and 1 base at J, with 21 bases in the middle. This CDR3 has 17 amino acids. Germline V gene data show CDR1 as MDHEN and CDR2 as SYDVKM. The CDR3 sequence: CASSLLGSRARSYEQYF. The CDR3 DNA sequence: TGTGCCAGCAGTCTCCTCGGGAGCAGGGCCAGGTCCTACGAGCAGTACTTC.

Regarding this clone: Compared with germline, one end of the junction differs, possibly owing to a read error. The rearrangement uses TRBV5-1 and TRBJ2-2; 7 nucleotides align to TRBD1. The germline V gene encodes CDR1 SGHRS and CDR2 YFSETQ. The CDR3 loop spans 16 amino acids. CDR3 nucleotides: TGCGCCAGCACCTTGATAGGGGGCGCGAACACCGGGGAGCTGTTTTTT. The encoded protein is CASTLIGGANTGELFF. Drawing the rest from reference TRBV5-1 and TRBJ2-2, the complete variable domain is KAGVTQTPRYLIKTRGQQVTLSCSPISGHRSVSWYQQTPGQGLQFLFEYFSETQRNKGNFPGRFSGRQFSNSRSEMNVSTLELGDSALYLCASTLIGGANTGELFFGEGSRLTVL.

The chain combines TRBV21-1 with TRBJ2-5; the table's D gene call, TRBD2, was not cross checked with the DNA. TRBV21-1 is an annotated pseudogene. CDR3 length equals 15 residues. CDR3 DNA: TGTGCCAGCAGCGGCCCATGGCGGGAGGGGTCGGGCCAGTACTTC. It codes for CASSGPWREGSGQYF.